The clone carrying this TCR beta chain was detected a few times. The antigen is not known. This table comes from immunoSEQ multiplex PCR, and its TCRdb copy is limited to in-frame clones, with some not included. The data contain under 1,100,000 clones, around 76% of them singletons. These data originate in a study of shared clonotypes between healthy human individuals. General observations from the study: Naive CD4 clonotypes overlapped across a handful of donors at 4.5% to 5.5%.

Trimming removed 4 bases at V and 0 bases at J, with 10 bases between. Germline CDR1 reads SGHTA; CDR2 reads FQGNSA. This CDR3 is 15 amino acids long. A split of CD4+ cells into CD45RA+ naive and CD45RA-negative memory subsets was performed. Sequencing was carried out using memory CD4+ T cells sorted from blood. Subset of the sample: CD45RA-negative fraction. The sequence came from a man between 18 and 35 years old in good health. The J gene is TRBJ2-1, the V gene TRBV7-2, with TRBD1 as a possible D gene (6 bases). The CDR3 DNA sequence: TGTGCCAGCAGCTCCGGACAGAGCTCCTACAATGAGCAGTTCTTC. Its protein is CASSSGQSSYNEQFF. Filled out from reference TRBV7-2 and TRBJ2-1, the complete variable domain reads GAGVSQSPSNKVTEKGKDVELRCDPISGHTALYWYRQSLGQGLEFLIYFQGNSAPDKSGLPSDRFSAERTGGSVSTLTIQRTQQEDSAVYLCASSSGQSSYNEQFFGPGTRLTVL.